A single sample gave rise to the 27 T cell receptor beta chains below, sequenced in a study of blood T cell dynamics during melanoma immunotherapy. The method was immunoSEQ multiplex PCR; TCRdb's version includes in-frame clones alone and lacks a portion of them. This sample carries roughly 15,000 clones, approximately 84% of them seen once, and the ten largest clones take 6% to 7.5%. Regarding time point: pre-treatment baseline. Material: blood, obtained from a patient treated with checkpoint blockade. The receptors here all came from a human donor with melanoma.

This clone was seen a single time. The chain combines TRBV5-1 with TRBJ2-1, with D possibly TRBD2 on 6 matching bases. This CDR3 region has 17 residues. Germline V gives CDR1 SGHRS, CDR2 YFSETQ. Trimming took off 0 bases at V and 2 bases at J, with 15 bases between the two ends. The CDR3 DNA sequence: TGCGCCAGCAGCTTGGGCGGCCCGGGACTGACCTACAATGAGCAGTTCTTC. Translating it yields CASSLGGPGLTYNEQFF.

This chain uses TRBV23-1 with TRBJ2-7, with D maybe TRBD1 (6 bases). TRBV23-1 is treated as an ORF (open reading frame) with a function not yet certain. The CDR3 spans 15 residues. V was clipped by 6 bases and J by 6 bases, with 21 bases between them. The CDR3 is CASSRPGRGLREQYV. The CDR3 DNA reads TGCGCCAGCAGCCGCCCTGGCAGGGGTCTGCGCGAGCAGTACGTC.

The chain couples TRBV30 to TRBJ2-3; no clear D gene. V shed 3 bases and J shed 6 bases, with 10 bases lying between them. The CDR3 extends over 12 amino acids. The germline gives CDR1 GTSNPN, CDR2 SVGIG (reference sequence). Here the CDR3 reads CAWRTDGDTQYF. Here the CDR3 DNA reads TGTGCCTGGAGAACGGACGGGGATACGCAGTATTTT.

The genes are TRBV5-5 and TRBJ2-5; D is uncertain. The V gene lost 0 bases and the J gene lost 2 bases, with 8 bases spanning the gap. Germline CDR1 is SGHKS and CDR2 is YYEKEE (reference sequence). The CDR3 covers 14 residues. CDR3 protein: CASSLGMRQETQYF. In nucleotides, the CDR3 is TGTGCCAGCAGCTTGGGAATGAGGCAAGAGACCCAGTACTTC.

The chain is built from TRBV29-1 and TRBJ1-1; D might be TRBD1 (6 bases). Looked up from germline, CDR1 is SQVTM and CDR2 is ANQGSEA. The germline V and J ends were trimmed by 4 bases and 11 bases, with 17 bases remaining between them. The length of the CDR3 is 12 residues. CDR3 amino acids: CSVAQQGGRAFF. DNA of the CDR3: TGCAGCGTTGCCCAACAGGGTGGAAGGGCTTTCTTT.

V gene TRBV6-6 combines with J gene TRBJ1-2; possibly TRBD1 for D (5 bases). This CDR3 is built from 13 residues. The V gene's germline CDR1 is MNHNY and CDR2 SVGAGI (reference sequence). Trimming took off 5 bases at V and 2 bases at J, with 9 bases between the two ends. CDR3 residues: CASSPGANYGYTF. The CDR3, as DNA: TGTGCCAGCAGTCCCGGGGCCAACTATGGCTACACCTTC.

V gene TRBV6-4 combines with J gene TRBJ1-6; D is unresolved. The CDR3 totals 14 residues. Trimming cost V 3 bases and J 10 bases, with 13 bases left between them. Germline V gene lookup returns CDR1 MRHNA and CDR2 SNTAGT. CDR3: CASSEREGSSPLHF. CDR3 DNA: TGTGCCAGCAGTGAAAGGGAGGGTAGCTCACCCCTCCACTTT.

This clone was observed a few times. The gene calls are TRBV6-5 and TRBJ2-5; TRBD2 matches at 9 bases. Germline V gene sequence: CDR1 MNHEY, CDR2 SVGAGI. After removal of 6 bases from V and 3 bases from J, the junction contained 2 bases not matched to a gene. The CDR3 totals 13 residues. The DNA for the CDR3 is TGTGCCAGCAGCAGACTAGCGGAAGAGACCCAGTACTTC. It yields the protein CASSRLAEETQYF.

The chain employs TRBV29-1 and TRBJ1-2; D gene ambiguous. The CDR3 covers 14 residues. Germline V CDR1 and CDR2: SQVTM, ANQGSEA. V shed 3 bases and J shed 2 bases, with 13 bases lying between them. The chain's CDR3 is CSVEARRRNYGYTF. CDR3 nucleotides: TGCAGCGTTGAGGCTCGAAGGCGAAACTATGGCTACACCTTC.

The rearrangement links TRBV5-6 to TRBJ2-7; D gene unclear. CDR1 is SGHDT, CDR2 YYEEEE, per germline. V was shortened by 4 bases and J by 2 bases, with 13 bases between the two germline ends. This CDR3 is 14 amino acids long. The CDR3 here is CASSRPPGTYEQYF. The CDR3 region has the DNA TGTGCCAGCAGCCGTCCGCCAGGCACCTACGAGCAGTACTTC.

This clone showed up just a few times. This chain links TRBV7-7 with TRBJ2-2; D possibly uses TRBD1 or TRBD2 (5 bases each). V was cut by 6 bases and J by 3 bases, with 11 bases left in between. Germline V lookup: CDR1 SSHAT, CDR2 FNYEAQ (reference sequence). The CDR3 spans 14 residues. The CDR3 sequence is CASSSMGDTGELFF. Here the CDR3 DNA reads TGTGCCAGCAGTTCTATGGGGGACACCGGGGAGCTGTTTTTT.

The V gene is TRBV11-2, the J gene TRBJ2-1; 7 bases match TRBD1. Germline V gene data show CDR1 as SGHAT and CDR2 as FQNNGV. This CDR3 has 15 residues. V lost 2 bases and J lost 6; bases outside the gene matches: 7. The DNA for the CDR3 is TGTGCCAGCAGCTTAAGTGGACAGGTCCTCAATGAGCAGTTCTTC. Translation: CASSLSGQVLNEQFF.

This chain connects TRBV5-4 to TRBJ1-1, with TRBD1 as a possible D gene (5 bases). This CDR3 region has 15 residues. CDR1 SGHNT and CDR2 YYREEE come from the germline V gene (reference sequence). Trimming took 0 bases from V and 2 from J, leaving 11 bases between them. The CDR3 region is CASSLDPGSNTEAFF. The CDR3 region has the DNA TGTGCCAGCAGCTTGGATCCAGGGAGCAACACTGAAGCTTTCTTT.

The chain carries TRBV9 and TRBJ1-2; 7 bases line up with TRBD1. The ends lost 2 bases at V and 3 bases at J; junction bases unmatched: 7. The CDR3 has 15 amino acids. Germline CDR1 and CDR2: SGDLS and YYNGEE. The CDR3: CASSVEGASYYGYTF. DNA for the CDR3: TGTGCCAGCAGCGTGGAGGGGGCGAGTTACTATGGCTACACCTTC.

The chain carries TRBV9 and TRBJ2-3; a possible D gene is TRBD2 (6 bases). The length of the CDR3 is 16 residues. With 3 bases removed from V and 2 bases from J, the gap between germline ends came to 16 bases. Germline V CDR1 and CDR2: SGDLS, YYNGEE. The CDR3 nucleotides read TGTGCCAGCAGCGGGTCCGGGGGACGAGTCACAGATACGCAGTATTTT. Residues: CASSGSGGRVTDTQYF.

This chain links TRBV7-9 with TRBJ1-1, with 11 nucleotides matching TRBD1. Germline V lookup: CDR1 SEHNR, CDR2 FQNEAQ (reference sequence). The CDR3 length is 15 residues. The ends lost 5 bases at V and 4 bases at J; junction bases unmatched: 6. For the CDR3, the DNA is TGTGCCAGCAGCGTAACCGGGACAGGGGGCACTGAAGCTTTCTTT. This translates into CASSVTGTGGTEAFF.

V is TRBV4-1 and J is TRBJ2-3; 8 positions match TRBD2. This CDR3 has 16 residues. V was clipped by 2 bases and J by 5 bases; unmatched bases: 9. Looked up from germline, CDR1 is MGHRA and CDR2 is YSYEKL. The DNA of the CDR3 is TGCGCCAGCAGCCAATCCCCAGCGGGGGTGGTAGATACGCAGTATTTT. It encodes CASSQSPAGVVDTQYF.

The V call is TRBV9, the J call TRBJ2-4, with D perhaps TRBD1 or TRBD2 (6 bases each). The V end was cut by 2 bases, the J end by 3 bases, with 15 bases between. The CDR3 consists of 16 residues. Germline CDR1 reads SGDLS; CDR2 reads YYNGEE. CDR3: CASSVGGQNGKNIQYF. The CDR3 bases are TGTGCCAGCAGCGTTGGGGGGCAAAACGGCAAAAACATTCAGTACTTC. Based on the CDR3 plus reference TRBV9 and TRBJ2-4, the full variable domain is DSGVTQTPKHLITATGQRVTLRCSPRSGDLSVYWYQQSLDQGLQFLIQYYNGEERAKGNILERFSAQQFPDLHSELNLSSLELGDSALYFCASSVGGQNGKNIQYFGAGTRLSVL.

The chain carries TRBV7-8 and TRBJ2-3, with D hard to call. Trimming took 11 bases from V and 5 from J, leaving 11 bases between them. The length of the CDR3 is 11 residues. CDR1 SGHVS and CDR2 FQNEAQ come from the germline V gene. The CDR3 DNA follows: TGTGCCTCATCGCGGATAGATACGCAGTATTTT. It translates to CASSRIDTQYF.

V is TRBV6-6 and J is TRBJ2-5, with 10 nucleotides matching TRBD2. Germline-derived CDR1 and CDR2 are MNHNY and SVGAGI (reference sequence). V was pared by 0 bases and J by 11 bases, with 12 bases of the junction left unmatched. The CDR3 consists of 16 residues. CDR3: CASSYSRIAGGWEQYF. Here the CDR3 DNA reads TGTGCCAGCAGTTACTCGAGAATAGCGGGGGGCTGGGAGCAGTACTTC.

This clone was seen only once. At one boundary the junction diverges from the germline segment, which might be a read error. The chain recombines TRBV7-2 with TRBJ2-5, with 13 bases fitting TRBD2. The CDR3 totals 17 residues. Germline values: CDR1 SGHTA, CDR2 FQGNSA. The CDR3 region is CASSRGAGTSGVETQYF. The CDR3 DNA follows: TGTGCCAGCAGCCGGGGGGCGGGGACTAGCGGGGTTGAGACTCAGTACTTC.

CDR3 bases: TGTGCCAGCAGCTTGACAGATATTAATACGCAGTATTTT. It yields the protein CASSLTDINTQYF. The gene calls are TRBV5-4 and TRBJ2-3, with D unclear. The CDR3 runs to 13 residues. The V and J ends lost 1 base and 7 bases respectively, with 10 bases between them. Germline CDR1 SGHNT, CDR2 YYREEE (reference sequence).

V usage is TRBV28 and J usage is TRBJ2-7; maybe TRBD1 (5 bases). CDR3 size: 14 residues. Germline CDR1 and CDR2: MDHEN and SYDVKM. Trimming removed 6 bases from V and 6 bases from J, with 18 bases in between. In DNA, the CDR3 is TGTGCCAGCAGCCAAAATTTAGGGGTTTCCGAGCAGTACTTC. Amino acids: CASSQNLGVSEQYF.

This clone was seen a single time. V usage is TRBV11-1 and J usage is TRBJ2-2; no firm D call. There are 14 residues in the CDR3. The germline V and J ends were trimmed by 0 bases and 3 bases, with 5 bases remaining between them. Germline V gives CDR1 SGHAT, CDR2 FQDESV (reference sequence). CDR3 residues: CASSLAQYTGELFF. CDR3 nucleotides: TGTGCCAGCAGCTTAGCGCAGTACACCGGGGAGCTGTTTTTT.

The chain recombines TRBV7-8 with TRBJ1-1, with TRBD1 as a possible D gene (5 bases). V gave up 8 bases and J gave up 1 base, with 14 bases separating them. CDR1 and CDR2 (germline): SGHVS, FQNEAQ. The CDR3 length is 14 residues. CDR3 sequence (DNA): TGTGCCAGCGGATTGGGGGGGAGGAACACTGAAGCTTTCTTT. This gives the protein CASGLGGRNTEAFF.

This chain connects TRBV19 to TRBJ1-1; D gene uncertain. Trimming removed 6 bases from V and 4 bases from J, with 12 bases in between. In germline, CDR1 is LNHDA, CDR2 SQIVND (reference sequence). The CDR3 is made up of 13 amino acids. The CDR3 loop reads CASSQTRGTEAFF. The CDR3 bases are TGTGCCAGTAGCCAAACACGAGGCACTGAAGCTTTCTTT.

The chain recombines TRBV9 with TRBJ1-1; D perhaps matches TRBD1 (6 bases). Germline V gene data show CDR1 as SGDLS and CDR2 as YYNGEE. V shed 0 bases and J shed 4 bases, with 10 bases lying between them. The CDR3 totals 14 residues. The CDR3 here is CASSVAEGGTEAFF. The CDR3 DNA sequence: TGTGCCAGCAGCGTAGCCGAGGGGGGCACTGAAGCTTTCTTT.